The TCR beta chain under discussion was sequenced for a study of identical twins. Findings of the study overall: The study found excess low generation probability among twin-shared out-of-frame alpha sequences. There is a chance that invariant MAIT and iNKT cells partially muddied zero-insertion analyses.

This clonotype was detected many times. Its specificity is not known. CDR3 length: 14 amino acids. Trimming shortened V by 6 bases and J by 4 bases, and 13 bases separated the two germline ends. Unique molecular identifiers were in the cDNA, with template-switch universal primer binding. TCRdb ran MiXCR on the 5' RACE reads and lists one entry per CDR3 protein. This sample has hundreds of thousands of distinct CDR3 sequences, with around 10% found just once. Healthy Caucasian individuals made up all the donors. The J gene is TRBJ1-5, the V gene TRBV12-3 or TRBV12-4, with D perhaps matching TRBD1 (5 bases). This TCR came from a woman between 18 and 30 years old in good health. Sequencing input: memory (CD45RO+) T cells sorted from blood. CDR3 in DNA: TGTGCCAGCAGCTTCGACAGAGCTAATCAGCCCCAGCATTTT. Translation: CASSFDRANQPQHF.